Each of the 28 T cell receptor beta chains below was sequenced from the same sample in a study of prognosis after radiotherapy for stage I lung cancer. Genomic DNA was subjected to two-round multiplex PCR for amplification of TCR beta CDR3. Individual primers that were specific to each TRBV and TRBJ gene served in first-round PCR. TCRdb itself ran the multiplex PCR reads through MiXCR, one entry per CDR3 protein. The sample holds around 30,000 distinct CDR3 sequences; less than 35% are singletons and the top ten take 25% to 35%. The sample in question was PBMCs, obtained before or after stereotactic body radiation therapy (not recorded which). The source of these receptors is a donor aged 50 or older with non-small cell lung cancer.

This clonotype was seen ten or more times. This chain joins TRBV28 and TRBJ2-5; 10 nucleotides agree with TRBD2. After removal of 4 bases from V and 5 bases from J, the junction contained 7 bases not matched to a gene. The CDR3 is 15 residues long. Germline loops: CDR1 MDHEN, CDR2 SYDVKM. The CDR3: CASSYASGSSETQYF. CDR3 coding DNA: TGTGCCAGCAGTTACGCTAGCGGGAGTAGTGAGACCCAGTACTTC.

There are many counts of this clonotype. V gene TRBV9 combines with J gene TRBJ2-2, with TRBD2 matching 12 bases. The CDR3 is made up of 15 amino acids. V was clipped by 4 bases and J by 8 bases; unmatched bases: 6. Looked up from germline, CDR1 is SGDLS and CDR2 is YYNGEE. The CDR3 coding sequence is TGTGCCAGCAGCCCCGAAGGACTAGCGGGAGGGGAGCTGTTTTTT. It is translated as CASSPEGLAGGELFF.

On this clonotype: A single base separates this from a much larger clone, so it may be a read error. The chain joins TRBV14 to TRBJ2-1; D might be TRBD2 (5 bases). The CDR3 is made up of 13 amino acids. Germline V lookup: CDR1 SGHDN, CDR2 FVKESK. The CDR3 DNA reads TGTGACAGCAGCCAAGATTTAAGAGGGGAGCAGTTCTTC. Translating gives CDSSQDLRGEQFF.

The genes are TRBV28 and TRBJ1-2, with 7 bases fitting TRBD1. CDR1 is MDHEN, CDR2 SYDVKM, per germline. The CDR3 has 16 amino acids. Trimming removed 5 bases from V and 4 bases from J; junction bases left unmatched: 13. CDR3 residues: CASSPVTGTVGYGYTF. The DNA for the CDR3 is TGTGCCAGCAGTCCCGTCACCGGGACAGTGGGCTATGGCTACACCTTC.

This clonotype has at least ten counts. The chain employs TRBV30 and TRBJ2-4; TRBD1 is a possible D gene (6 bases). Between the trimmed V and J ends, which lost 6 bases and 8 bases, there was a span of 17 bases. CDR1 is GTSNPN and CDR2 is SVGIG in the germline V gene (reference sequence). The CDR3 is 13 amino acids. The CDR3 spells CACVIRGRDIQYF. The CDR3 coding sequence is TGTGCCTGTGTGATCAGGGGACGGGACATTCAGTACTTC.

In its sample, this clonotype was seen many times. V is TRBV10-3 and J is TRBJ1-5; 9 nucleotides line up with TRBD1. With V trimmed by 0 bases and J by 4 bases, 1 base remained unmatched. This CDR3 has 15 residues. Germline V CDR1 and CDR2: ENHRY, SYGVKD. The CDR3 here is CAISESGTGNQPQHF. CDR3 coding DNA: TGTGCCATCAGTGAGTCCGGGACAGGGAATCAGCCCCAGCATTTT.

The chain combines TRBV25-1 with TRBJ1-5; D uncertain. Germline CDR1 MGHDK, CDR2 SYGVNS. Trimming removed 2 bases at V and 4 bases at J, with 3 bases between. The CDR3 is 12 residues long. The CDR3 loop is CASSETNQPQHF. The CDR3 region has the DNA TGTGCCAGCAGTGAAACGAATCAGCCCCAGCATTTT.

The chain is built from TRBV20-1 and TRBJ2-3; D call uncertain. Germline V gene lookup returns CDR1 DFQATT and CDR2 SNEGSKA (reference sequence). The CDR3 runs 14 residues. The chain's CDR3 is CSLYPGGGTDTQYF. Written as DNA, the CDR3 is TGCAGCCTCTACCCTGGCGGAGGCACAGATACGCAGTATTTT.

A remark on this clonotype: Possible read error: a much larger clone is one base away. The chain links TRBV9 to TRBJ2-5, with D unresolved. From germline, CDR1 is SGDLS and CDR2 YYNGEE. V was trimmed by 1 base and J by 2 bases, leaving 18 bases between them. The CDR3 runs 17 residues. The CDR3 nucleotides are TGTGCCAGCAGCGTAAACCCGGCATCATGGGGTCAAGAGACCCAGTACTTC. As protein: CASSVNPASWGQETQYF.

A word on this clonotype: A read error is possible here, since a much larger clone lies one base away. The chain joins TRBV7-9 to TRBJ1-6; the D gene is possibly TRBD1 (6 bases). The CDR3 length is 16 residues. With 5 bases removed from V and 7 bases from J, the gap between germline ends came to 18 bases. CDR1 is SEHNR, CDR2 FQNEAQ, per germline (reference sequence). The chain's CDR3 is CASSGGLEGGNSPLHF. Written as DNA, the CDR3 is TGTGCCAGCAGCGGGGGGTTGGAGGGGGGGAATTCACCCCTCCACTTT.

This clonotype was detected ten times or more. The genes are TRBV18 and TRBJ2-2, with 10 positions matching TRBD2. The CDR3 runs to 16 residues. CDR1 is KGHSH and CDR2 is LQKENI in the germline V gene. V was clipped by 4 bases and J by 2 bases; unmatched bases: 4. CDR3 in amino acids: CASSLVAGGNTGELFF. The CDR3 DNA sequence: TGTGCCAGCTCACTCGTAGCGGGAGGAAACACCGGGGAGCTGTTTTTT.

Many counts were recorded for this clonotype. The chain carries TRBV6-1 and TRBJ2-1, with a possible D match to TRBD1 (5 bases). V was pared by 6 bases and J by 3 bases, with 15 bases between. The CDR3 consists of 15 residues. Germline V gives CDR1 MNHNS, CDR2 SASEGT. CDR3 nucleotides: TGTGCCAGCAGCCAGGGCCGGCCAGACTACAATGAGCAGTTCTTC. Its protein is CASSQGRPDYNEQFF.

In this sample, this clonotype turned up many times. The rearrangement joins TRBV11-1 to TRBJ2-3; 10 bases map to TRBD2. Looked up from germline, CDR1 is SGHAT and CDR2 is FQDESV (reference sequence). The CDR3 sequence is 16 residues long. V lost 2 bases and J lost 6; bases outside the gene matches: 8. CDR3 coding DNA: TGTGCCAGCAGCTTAATGGCTAGCGGGAGAGCTGATACGCAGTATTTT. This codes for CASSLMASGRADTQYF. Variable domain in full (rest from reference TRBV11-1 and TRBJ2-3): EAEVAQSPRYKITEKSQAVAFWCDPISGHATLYWYRQILGQGPELLVQFQDESVVDDSQLPKDRFSAERLKGVDSTLKIQPAELGDSAMYLCASSLMASGRADTQYFGPGTRLTVL.

Many counts were recorded for this clonotype. This chain links TRBV10-3 with TRBJ2-7; a weak D match, TRBD1 (5 bases). With 3 bases removed from V and 10 bases from J, the gap between germline ends came to 13 bases. The germline V gene has CDR1 ENHRY and CDR2 SYGVKD. CDR3 length equals 12 residues. DNA for the CDR3: TGTGCCATCAGTGATCAGGGCAGAGACCAGTACTTC. As protein: CAISDQGRDQYF.

This clonotype was detected many times. The genes are TRBV5-6 and TRBJ2-1; 9 bases are shared with TRBD1. Germline values: CDR1 SGHDT, CDR2 YYEEEE. This CDR3 spans 16 amino acids. Trimming cost V 0 bases and J 2 bases; bases outside gene matches: 3. DNA of the CDR3: TGTGCCAGCAGCTTGGCCCGGGACAGGGCCTACAATGAGCAGTTCTTC. Translation: CASSLARDRAYNEQFF.

The table lists this clonotype with many counts. The V call is TRBV5-1, the J call TRBJ1-1; 7 positions match TRBD1. Trimming took 5 bases from V and 4 from J; bases not matched to a gene: 8. The CDR3 runs to 14 residues. Per the germline V gene, CDR1 is SGHRS and CDR2 is YFSETQ. As DNA, the CDR3 is TGCGCCAGCAGACGAGGACAGGACCCCACTGAAGCTTTCTTT. Protein: CASRRGQDPTEAFF.

A word on this clonotype: A much larger clone is a single base away; this may be a read error. The chain joins TRBV24-1 to TRBJ2-5, with D possibly matching TRBD1 (6 bases). Deletions cut 12 bases from V and 4 bases from J, with 26 bases between. Germline V CDR1 and CDR2: KGHDR, SFDVKD. The CDR3 contains 16 residues. CDR3 coding DNA: TGTGCCGCCATTGATCCTCCAGGGACAAGGGGAGAGACCCAGTACTTC. Its protein is CAAIDPPGTRGETQYF.

This clonotype has ten or more counts. The V gene is TRBV11-2, the J gene TRBJ2-1; D is unclear. Germline values: CDR1 SGHAT, CDR2 FQNNGV. The CDR3 runs to 13 residues. V lost 3 bases, J lost 10 bases, and 13 bases lay in between. The CDR3 sequence: CASSFLQFGEQFF. The CDR3, as DNA: TGTGCCAGCAGCTTCTTACAGTTCGGAGAGCAGTTCTTC.

This clonotype was counted many times. The V gene is TRBV2, the J gene TRBJ1-5; D gene unclear. The germline V gene has CDR1 SNHLY and CDR2 FYNNEI. CDR3 length equals 13 residues. Trimming stripped 5 bases from V and 3 bases from J, with 8 bases between. The CDR3 sequence: CASSSQINQPQHF. CDR3 in DNA: TGTGCCAGCAGTTCCCAGATCAATCAGCCCCAGCATTTT. The full variable domain, in which reference TRBV2 and TRBJ1-5 provide the parts outside the CDR3, is EPEVTQTPSHQVTQMGQEVILRCVPISNHLYFYWYRQILGQKVEFLVSFYNNEISEKSEIFDDQFSVERPDGSNFTLKIRSTKLEDSAMYFCASSSQINQPQHFGDGTRLSIL.

Worth noting for this clonotype: A far larger clone is a single base away, which makes a read error likely. The chain couples TRBV2 to TRBJ2-2; no reliable D call. The V and J ends lost 8 bases and 5 bases respectively, with 12 bases between them. The CDR3 length is 13 residues. Looked up from germline, CDR1 is SNHLY and CDR2 is FYNNEI. The CDR3 nucleotides are TGTGCCAGCGGGAAAAGGGAAACCGGGGAGCTGTTTTTT. Translated: CASGKRETGELFF.

This chain links TRBV27 with TRBJ2-5; 9 nucleotides line up with TRBD1. CDR3 length: 14 amino acids. V dropped 6 bases and J dropped 5; count of bases not matched to a gene: 7. Germline lookup yields CDR1 MNHEY and CDR2 SMNVEV (reference sequence). The CDR3 region is CASRTTGGWETQYF. In DNA form, the CDR3 reads TGTGCCAGCAGAACGACAGGGGGATGGGAGACCCAGTACTTC.

As concerns this clonotype: A read error may be the cause here, since a much bigger clone is one base away. This CDR3 fails to terminate in the conserved phenylalanine or tryptophan, so it likely reflects a read error. CDR3 sequence (DNA): TGTGCCAGCTCACCGGGACTTAACTACGAGCAGTACCTC. This codes for CASSPGLNYEQYL. The chain has TRBV18 and TRBJ2-7, with a weak D call TRBD2 (6 bases). The germline gives CDR1 KGHSH, CDR2 LQKENI. The ends were cut back, 3 bases at V and 3 bases at J, with 9 bases in the middle. The CDR3 has 13 residues.

This clonotype appeared a few times. This may be a read error: a much more frequent sequence differs by one nucleotide. This chain links TRBV6-2 or TRBV6-3 with TRBJ2-7; D may be TRBD2 (6 bases). V gave up 6 bases and J gave up 0 bases, with 9 bases separating them. The CDR3 is 13 amino acids. Germline values: CDR1 MNHEY, CDR2 SVGEGT. In DNA, the CDR3 is TGTGCCAGCAGGGGGGGAGGCTCCTACGAGCAGTACTTC. Amino acid sequence: CASRGGGSYEQYF.

This clonotype was recorded at least ten times. V is TRBV2 and J is TRBJ2-7; 13 nucleotides line up with TRBD2. The CDR3 consists of 15 residues. Per the germline V gene, CDR1 is SNHLY and CDR2 is FYNNEI. Trimming cost V 7 bases and J 5 bases; bases outside gene matches: 8. The chain's CDR3 is CASISGLAGFNEQYF. The CDR3 bases are TGTGCCAGCATATCGGGACTAGCGGGATTCAACGAGCAGTACTTC.

In its sample, this clonotype was seen many times. V usage is TRBV30 and J usage is TRBJ1-6, with a possible D match to TRBD1 (6 bases). This CDR3 region has 15 residues. Trimming removed 3 bases at V and 14 bases at J, with 23 bases between. The germline gives CDR1 GTSNPN, CDR2 SVGIG (reference sequence). Here the CDR3 reads CAWREAAGAIYSLHF. The CDR3 DNA reads as TGTGCCTGGAGAGAGGCGGCAGGGGCAATATATTCCCTCCACTTT.

In this sample, this clonotype turned up many times. The chain is built from TRBV6-1 and TRBJ2-2; TRBD2 aligns across 15 bases. The germline gives CDR1 MNHNS, CDR2 SASEGT. This CDR3 comprises 18 residues. Losses at the gene ends were 7 bases for V and 3 bases for J; bases not matched to a gene: 9. The CDR3 DNA is TGTGCCAGCACCAGGACTAGCGGGAGGGCATTCGACACCGGGGAGCTGTTTTTT. The encoded protein is CASTRTSGRAFDTGELFF.

This clonotype has only one observation. An end of the junction does not agree with germline; a read error may underlie this. V usage is TRBV12-3 or TRBV12-4 and J usage is TRBJ2-2; no reliable D call. CDR3 length: 16 residues. The CDR3 region is CASSLRHGPNTVELFF. The CDR3 nucleotides are TGTGCCAGCAGTTTAAGGCATGGACCGAACACCGTGGAGCTGTTTTTT.

This clonotype was counted ten times or more. V usage is TRBV7-9 and J usage is TRBJ2-2; 9 positions agree with TRBD2. The CDR3 totals 16 residues. Unmatched junction bases numbered 7, after V lost 3 bases and J lost 5 bases. CDR1 SEHNR and CDR2 FQNEAQ come from the germline V gene (reference sequence). This CDR3 is CASSFLAGARTGELFF. CDR3 sequence (DNA): TGTGCCAGCAGCTTTTTAGCGGGAGCAAGGACCGGGGAGCTGTTTTTT.